The 27 T cell receptor beta chains listed next were all sequenced from one sample in a study of blood T cell repertoires in COVID-19. TCRdb's table, derived via immunoSEQ multiplex PCR, lists solely in-frame clones and lacks some. In the table there are approximately 140,000 clones, 80% to 90% of which are singletons. The sequencing sample was made of peripheral blood. These receptors were obtained from a man aged 70-80 years with acute or convalescent COVID-19.

The chain combines TRBV30 with TRBJ2-2; D unclear. Trimming shortened V by 0 bases and J by 9 bases, and 8 bases separated the two germline ends. The CDR3 has 12 amino acids. In germline, CDR1 is GTSNPN, CDR2 SVGIG (reference sequence). The CDR3 nucleotides are TGTGCCTGGAGTGTAAAGCTAAGGGAGCTGTTTTTT. The encoded protein is CAWSVKLRELFF.

The V gene is TRBV29-1, the J gene TRBJ2-1; the match to TRBD2 covers 14 bases. Germline V lookup: CDR1 SQVTM, CDR2 ANQGSEA. The CDR3 is 13 residues long. With V trimmed by 3 bases and J by 11 bases, 3 bases remained unmatched. The CDR3 nucleotides read TGCAGCGTTGAGGGGACTAGCGGGAGACAGCAGTTCTTC. Protein: CSVEGTSGRQQFF.

The gene calls are TRBV29-1 and TRBJ2-7, with a weak D call TRBD2 (7 bases). V lost 6 bases to trimming and J lost 6 bases, with 15 bases between them. The germline V gene has CDR1 SQVTM and CDR2 ANQGSEA. This CDR3 has 12 amino acids. CDR3 sequence reads: CSVGGGAAEQYF. CDR3 in DNA: TGCAGCGTGGGAGGGGGGGCCGCCGAGCAGTACTTC.

As DNA, the CDR3 is TGCAGCGTTGATGGAGGGGGCGCTGGGACTGAAGCTTTCTTT. Amino acids: CSVDGGGAGTEAFF. The chain recombines TRBV29-1 with TRBJ1-1; 7 nucleotides align to TRBD1. Germline CDR1 and CDR2: SQVTM and ANQGSEA. The CDR3 has 14 amino acids. Trimming cost V 3 bases and J 5 bases; bases outside gene matches: 9.

The chain is built from TRBV19 and TRBJ2-5; 7 nucleotides agree with TRBD1. Germline V lookup: CDR1 LNHDA, CDR2 SQIVND (reference sequence). This CDR3 region has 15 residues. Germline trimming cut 6 bases from V and 1 base from J; bases unmatched to any gene: 8. CDR3 protein: CASSTRTGTQETQYF. CDR3 bases: TGTGCCAGTAGCACCCGGACAGGTACCCAAGAGACCCAGTACTTC.

This sequence joins TRBV19 and TRBJ2-4, with TRBD2 identical over 8 bases. Germline assignment: CDR1 LNHDA and CDR2 SQIVND (reference sequence). Trimming took 8 bases from V and 5 from J; bases not matched to a gene: 2. CDR3 length: 12 residues. The CDR3 DNA follows: TGTGCCAGTCGGGGGGGCCAAAACATTCAGTACTTC. It yields the protein CASRGGQNIQYF.

The chain couples TRBV10-3 to TRBJ2-2; 7 bases are a match to TRBD1. Germline lookup yields CDR1 ENHRY and CDR2 SYGVKD. V shed 7 bases, J shed 8 bases, and the junction held 10 bases outside the gene matches. The CDR3 runs to 14 residues. This CDR3 reads CAITLDRTGGELFF. The CDR3 coding sequence is TGTGCCATCACCTTGGACAGGACTGGAGGGGAGCTGTTTTTT.

The CDR3 is CASMLTLGGNSPLHF. CDR3 nucleotide sequence: TGTGCCAGCATGTTGACTCTGGGTGGTAATTCACCCCTCCACTTT. This chain connects TRBV27 to TRBJ1-6; D unresolved. V dropped 7 bases and J dropped 6 bases, with 16 bases sitting between them. There are 15 residues in the CDR3. Germline lookup yields CDR1 MNHEY and CDR2 SMNVEV (reference sequence).

The chain uses TRBV28 and TRBJ1-1, with D maybe TRBD1 (5 bases). Between the trimmed V and J ends, which lost 4 bases and 0 bases, there was a span of 9 bases. The CDR3 spans 14 residues. The germline V gene encodes CDR1 MDHEN and CDR2 SYDVKM. The CDR3 nucleotides are TGTGCCAGCAGTTGGCTAGGGGTGAACACTGAAGCTTTCTTT. It is translated as CASSWLGVNTEAFF.

The gene calls are TRBV20-1 and TRBJ1-4, with D unresolved. Trimming left V 3 bases short and J 5 bases short, with 13 bases between. This CDR3 has 14 residues. The V gene's germline CDR1 is DFQATT and CDR2 SNEGSKA (reference sequence). Written as DNA, the CDR3 is TGCAGTGCTAGTTCACTAGGTTCCAATGAAAAACTGTTTTTT. Protein sequence: CSASSLGSNEKLFF.

The chain links TRBV7-2 to TRBJ2-5; D possibly corresponds to TRBD1 (7 bases). The CDR3 consists of 15 residues. V was trimmed by 4 bases and J by 4 bases, leaving 16 bases between them. Germline V gene data show CDR1 as SGHTA and CDR2 as FQGNSA. This chain's CDR3 is CASSSPGQGGETQYF. The CDR3 DNA is TGTGCCAGCAGCTCCCCGGGTCAGGGGGGAGAGACCCAGTACTTC.

The chain uses TRBV27 and TRBJ1-2; 12 nucleotides match TRBD1. V lost 5 bases to trimming and J lost 5 bases; unmatched junction nucleotides: 12. The CDR3 has 17 amino acids. Germline V gene data show CDR1 as MNHEY and CDR2 as SMNVEV (reference sequence). CDR3 sequence reads: CASSTAGTGGGRYGYTF. CDR3 coding DNA: TGTGCCAGCAGTACCGCCGGGACAGGGGGCGGGCGGTATGGCTACACCTTC.

The V and J genes are TRBV13 and TRBJ2-1, with D hard to call. The CDR3 spans 16 residues. Trimming took 3 bases from V and 2 from J, leaving 14 bases between them. The germline CDR1 and CDR2 sequences are PRHDT and FYEKMQ (reference sequence). The CDR3 region is CASSFSLNLPYNEQFF. The CDR3 DNA sequence: TGTGCCAGCAGCTTCAGTCTCAATCTTCCCTACAATGAGCAGTTCTTC.

V usage is TRBV7-2 and J usage is TRBJ1-1, with unresolved D. The germline gives CDR1 SGHTA, CDR2 FQGNSA. V was trimmed by 4 bases and J by 0 bases, leaving 9 bases between them. The CDR3 is 14 residues long. CDR3 residues: CASSSVTLNTEAFF. The CDR3 nucleotides read TGTGCCAGCAGCTCCGTAACACTGAACACTGAAGCTTTCTTT.

The chain links TRBV9 to TRBJ2-7; no firm D call. From germline, CDR1 is SGDLS and CDR2 YYNGEE. Between the trimmed V and J ends, which lost 1 base and 0 bases, there was a span of 11 bases. The CDR3 covers 15 residues. CDR3 residues: CASSVNPRRSYEQYF. For the CDR3, the DNA is TGTGCCAGCAGCGTAAATCCCCGTCGCTCCTACGAGCAGTACTTC.

The chain has TRBV29-1 and TRBJ1-1; 8 nucleotides align to TRBD1. The CDR3 extends over 14 amino acids. V lost 4 bases to trimming and J lost 0 bases; unmatched junction nucleotides: 4. Germline values: CDR1 SQVTM, CDR2 ANQGSEA. CDR3 DNA sequence: TGCAGCGTTGCGCCAGGGGGCTTGAACACTGAAGCTTTCTTT. It codes for CSVAPGGLNTEAFF.

This chain connects TRBV9 to TRBJ2-1; TRBD2 might be the D (5 bases). This CDR3 spans 14 amino acids. The germline V and J ends were trimmed by 4 bases and 9 bases, with 17 bases remaining between them. The germline gives CDR1 SGDLS, CDR2 YYNGEE. CDR3 protein: CASSLTRAVSEQFF. In nucleotides, the CDR3 is TGTGCCAGCAGCTTAACTAGGGCTGTATCTGAGCAGTTCTTC.

The chain links TRBV9 to TRBJ2-3; 9 bases are shared with TRBD1. This CDR3 has 16 residues. CDR1 is SGDLS and CDR2 is YYNGEE in the germline V gene. The J segment lost 2 bases and the V segment lost 0 bases, leaving 4 bases of the junction unmatched. This CDR3 is CASSVVGQGNTDTQYF. The CDR3 DNA follows: TGTGCCAGCAGCGTAGTAGGACAGGGGAACACAGATACGCAGTATTTT. The full variable domain, rest sourced from reference TRBV9 and TRBJ2-3, is DSGVTQTPKHLITATGQRVTLRCSPRSGDLSVYWYQQSLDQGLQFLIQYYNGEERAKGNILERFSAQQFPDLHSELNLSSLELGDSALYFCASSVVGQGNTDTQYFGPGTRLTVL.

The gene calls are TRBV5-1 and TRBJ1-6; no definite D call. The V gene lost 0 bases and the J gene lost 5 bases, with 9 bases spanning the gap. The CDR3 runs to 15 residues. Germline V lookup: CDR1 SGHRS, CDR2 YFSETQ. The CDR3 DNA reads TGCGCCAGCAGCTTGGATACATTTAATAATTCACCCCTCCACTTT. It is translated as CASSLDTFNNSPLHF.

This clone came up once. This chain joins TRBV18 and TRBJ2-1; 8 bases map to TRBD2. The ends lost 4 bases at V and 7 bases at J; junction bases unmatched: 3. This CDR3 is built from 13 residues. The V gene's germline CDR1 is KGHSH and CDR2 LQKENI. The CDR3 DNA is TGTGCCAGCTCACGACTAGCGCAAAATGAGCAGTTCTTC. Amino acids: CASSRLAQNEQFF.

The V call is TRBV2, the J call TRBJ2-7; 8 positions match TRBD1. J was trimmed by 2 bases and V by 7 bases; bases with no gene match: 7. This CDR3 region has 14 residues. Per the germline V gene, CDR1 is SNHLY and CDR2 is FYNNEI. The CDR3 sequence: CASISDRGTYEQYF. The CDR3 DNA follows: TGTGCCAGCATCTCAGACAGGGGTACCTACGAGCAGTACTTC.

The chain carries TRBV4-3 and TRBJ2-2; 8 nucleotides agree with TRBD1. Per germline, CDR1 LGHNA and CDR2 YSLEER. V shed 4 bases and J 4 bases; nucleotides not matched to a gene: 2. The CDR3 length is 14 residues. CDR3 in DNA: TGCGCCAGCAGCCGAACAGGGGGCACCGGGGAGCTGTTTTTT. Encoded protein: CASSRTGGTGELFF.

There are many counts of this clone. The chain is built from TRBV28 and TRBJ2-7; D gene ambiguous. V gave up 2 bases and J gave up 3 bases, with 11 bases separating them. Germline V CDR1 and CDR2: MDHEN, SYDVKM. The CDR3 spans 14 residues. For the CDR3, the DNA is TGTGCCAGCAGTTTAGCCTGGCAATACTACGAGCAGTACTTC. Its protein is CASSLAWQYYEQYF.

This rearrangement joins TRBV18 to TRBJ2-7; D perhaps matches TRBD1 (5 bases). The CDR3 totals 14 residues. Trimming shortened V by 2 bases and J by 1 base, and 9 bases separated the two germline ends. Germline values: CDR1 KGHSH, CDR2 LQKENI. The chain's CDR3 is CASSPEDISYEQYF. CDR3 coding DNA: TGTGCCAGCTCACCAGAGGACATATCCTACGAGCAGTACTTC.

V and J are TRBV28 and TRBJ1-2; 9 bases fit TRBD1. The CDR3 loop spans 15 amino acids. From germline, CDR1 is MDHEN and CDR2 SYDVKM. With 5 bases clipped from V and 4 bases from J, the junction kept 8 bases outside the gene matches. This CDR3 reads CASSPRTGVGYGYTF. Here the CDR3 DNA reads TGTGCCAGCAGTCCCAGGACAGGGGTGGGCTATGGCTACACCTTC.

The V and J genes are TRBV20-1 and TRBJ1-1; D unresolved. Germline V gene lookup returns CDR1 DFQATT and CDR2 SNEGSKA (reference sequence). The CDR3 consists of 11 residues. The germline V and J ends were trimmed by 3 bases and 10 bases, with 12 bases remaining between them. This CDR3 is CSASNQDSAFF. Written as DNA, the CDR3 is TGCAGTGCTAGCAACCAGGATTCAGCTTTCTTT.

The rearrangement joins TRBV9 to TRBJ2-1; 7 bases agree with TRBD2. The germline V gene has CDR1 SGDLS and CDR2 YYNGEE. This CDR3 region has 16 residues. V shed 0 bases, J shed 4 bases, and the junction held 7 bases outside the gene matches. CDR3 nucleotide sequence: TGTGCCAGCAGCGTAGACCCTAGCGGAGGTTACAATGAGCAGTTCTTC. As protein: CASSVDPSGGYNEQFF. Using reference TRBV9 and TRBJ2-1 for the parts outside the CDR3, the full variable domain is DSGVTQTPKHLITATGQRVTLRCSPRSGDLSVYWYQQSLDQGLQFLIQYYNGEERAKGNILERFSAQQFPDLHSELNLSSLELGDSALYFCASSVDPSGGYNEQFFGPGTRLTVL.